This T cell receptor beta chain was sequenced in a study of T cells after yellow fever vaccination. Template switching by 5'RACE produced TCR cDNA, adding a universal primer site and UMIs. MiXCR was run by TCRdb on the 5' RACE reads, yielding one entry per CDR3 protein. The data hold some 300,000 distinct CDR3 sequences, with 8.7% observed a single time. The input for sequencing was CD4+ T cells sorted from PBMCs, taken 5 days after the yellow fever booster vaccination. This TCR came from a young man who received the YFV17D yellow fever vaccine.

CDR3 amino acids: CASSSYRGAYNEQFF. The CDR3, as DNA: TGTGCCAGCAGCTCCTACAGGGGGGCCTACAATGAGCAGTTCTTC. V gene TRBV11-2 combines with J gene TRBJ2-1, with 8 bases lining up with TRBD1. V shed 4 bases and J 2 bases; nucleotides not matched to a gene: 4. Germline V gene lookup returns CDR1 SGHAT and CDR2 FQNNGV. The CDR3 is 15 amino acids.